These 8 T cell receptor beta chains were all obtained from the same sample, sequenced in a study of blood T cell repertoires in COVID-19. Method: immunoSEQ multiplex PCR; TCRdb's copy keeps in-frame clones and lacks some. The data hold over 200,000 clones, with more than 70% observed a single time. Sequenced: peripheral blood. The receptors originated from a man at least 80 years old with acute or convalescent COVID-19.

The chain recombines TRBV10-1 with TRBJ2-3; possible D gene TRBD1, 5 bases. Between the trimmed V and J ends, which lost 1 base and 6 bases, there was a span of 17 bases. CDR3 length: 16 amino acids. CDR1 is WNHNN, CDR2 SYGVQD, per germline (reference sequence). CDR3 nucleotide sequence: TGCGCCAGCAGTGAGTGGTCTAGTCAGGGTGTGGATACGCAGTATTTT. Translation: CASSEWSSQGVDTQYF.

J is TRBJ2-3 and V is TRBV3-1 (or the pseudogene TRBV3-2); 12 nucleotides align to TRBD2. Trimming removed 4 bases from V and 6 bases from J; junction bases left unmatched: 5. The CDR3 totals 15 residues. Germline-derived CDR1 and CDR2 are LGHDT and YNNKEL (reference sequence). Here the CDR3 reads CASSPSSGGADTQYF. The CDR3 DNA follows: TGTGCCAGCAGCCCCTCTAGCGGGGGGGCGGATACGCAGTATTTT.

This chain uses TRBV19 with TRBJ2-1; tentative D call: TRBD1 (6 bases). The CDR3 covers 15 residues. CDR1 and CDR2 from the germline V gene are LNHDA and SQIVND (reference sequence). Deletions cut 5 bases from V and 5 bases from J, with 16 bases between. The CDR3 here is CASSFLGQPNNEQFF. CDR3 DNA: TGTGCCAGTAGTTTTTTAGGACAGCCTAACAATGAGCAGTTCTTC.

The chain couples TRBV7-8 to TRBJ1-1; D unresolved. The CDR3 contains 15 residues. Trimming removed 5 bases from V and 1 base from J, with 14 bases in between. Germline V CDR1 and CDR2: SGHVS, FQNEAQ. CDR3 residues: CASSRTAQPNTEAFF. CDR3 coding DNA: TGTGCCAGCAGCCGAACCGCACAGCCGAACACTGAAGCTTTCTTT.

The chain is built from TRBV19 and TRBJ2-7, with unresolved D. Per germline, CDR1 LNHDA and CDR2 SQIVND (reference sequence). The ends were cut back, 4 bases at V and 2 bases at J, with 15 bases in the middle. The CDR3 runs 15 residues. The CDR3 region has the DNA TGTGCCAGTAGTAAGAGTGCAGGCCCCACCTACGAGCAGTACTTC. Protein: CASSKSAGPTYEQYF. Variable domain in full (rest from reference TRBV19 and TRBJ2-7): DGGITQSPKYLFRKEGQNVTLSCEQNLNHDAMYWYRQDPGQGLRLIYYSQIVNDFQKGDIAEGYSVSREKKESFPLTVTSAQKNPTAFYLCASSKSAGPTYEQYFGPGTRLTVT.

Only one count was recorded for this clone. The V call is TRBV7-9, the J call TRBJ2-3; unclear D gene. Germline V CDR1 and CDR2: SEHNR, FQNEAQ (reference sequence). The CDR3 runs 15 residues. V was clipped by 5 bases and J by 2 bases, with 14 bases between them. The CDR3 loop reads CASSPLETLTDTQYF. The CDR3 DNA sequence: TGTGCCAGCAGCCCCCTAGAAACCCTCACAGATACGCAGTATTTT.

The chain is built from TRBV6-5 and TRBJ2-7; TRBD2 might be the D (6 bases). Trimming pared 6 bases from V and 3 bases from J, leaving 12 bases between. CDR1 is MNHEY and CDR2 is SVGAGI in the germline V gene. The CDR3 length is 13 residues. CDR3 sequence reads: CASRSNSGYEQYF. The DNA of the CDR3 is TGTGCCAGCAGATCGAATAGCGGCTACGAGCAGTACTTC.

V and J are TRBV28 and TRBJ1-4, with D possibly matching TRBD1 (6 bases). CDR1 is MDHEN and CDR2 is SYDVKM in the germline V gene. V was trimmed by 5 bases and J by 7 bases, leaving 14 bases between them. The CDR3 covers 14 residues. For the CDR3, the DNA is TGTGCCAGCAGTCTATACAGGGACGGTGAAAAACTGTTTTTT. Its translation: CASSLYRDGEKLFF.